This TCR beta chain originates from a study of blood T cells in healthy people across ages (dated by TCRdb to about 2015). The study in broad terms: Template switching captured roughly one uniquely barcoded TCR beta cDNA molecule per two T cells in model experiments. The study measured age-related changes in TCR beta repertoire diversity using deep sequencing normalized with unique cDNA molecular identifiers. The donors were split into four age groups: young (average 16 years), middle-aged (39), aged (approximately 60) and long-lived (over 75). Donors of different ages were randomly distributed across sequencing lanes to avoid experimental bias. For two donors (one aged 18 to 30 and one aged 80 or older), the study analyzed two additional independent replicas of 1 million unique cDNA reads from the same blood draw. What the authors observed across the whole study: Since profiling was done on bulk unsorted PBMCs, naive and antigen-experienced compartments could not be conclusively compared. Donor CMV infection status was unknown, potentially confounding age-related changes in expanded clonotypes. Compared with the aged group, more naive CD4+ T cells, fewer expanded clones and increased TCR diversity were shown by the long-lived group, suggesting age selection. The percentage of naive T cells measured by flow cytometry correlated strongly with observed TCR beta diversity. Estimates of total diversity based on one million sequenced T cells were regarded as lower bounds and as underestimates. Observed TCR beta diversity per million T cells fell roughly linearly with age, and a significant reduction was already apparent by age roughly 40.

The CDR3 runs 16 amino acids, cysteine and phenylalanine included. Only the CDR3 DNA stays, 48 bases, in frame from base 1. With regard to this clonotype: The antigen it recognizes is unknown. No qualities accompany the bases; no much larger clone lies one base away.

The donors were 40 or so Caucasian individuals from Russia, aged roughly 6 to 100 years, who were systemically healthy. Each donor gave roughly 9 milliliters of peripheral blood, drawn into EDTA-treated Vacutainer tubes. Ficoll-Paque density-gradient centrifugation was used to isolate PBMCs, with at least 6 million obtained per sample. Total RNA was extracted from PBMCs with Trizol reagent, with at least 6 micrograms obtained per sample. Naive CD45RAhigh/CD27high T cell percentages were measured by flow cytometry on a PBMC aliquot from every donor. Preparation of the library involved 5' RACE. TCRdb names Illumina HiSeq 2500 as the instrument used. The second PCR ran for about 6 to 12 cycles and used a J-beta primer mix along with a sample-barcoded 5' primer. A template-switch 5' adaptor carrying 12 random nucleotides introduced a unique molecular identifier onto each TCR beta cDNA molecule. Each sample yielded at least 3 million CDR3-containing paired-end reads. The Mint cDNA synthesis kit, primed by a TRBC-specific oligonucleotide, was used to synthesize first-strand cDNA from all RNA. Following uracil-DNA glycosylase treatment, all cDNA underwent a first 18-cycle PCR with the universal primers M1SS and BC2_uni_R. The original methods were these. For normalization, 1 million high-quality reads, each with a distinct molecular identifier, were randomly selected from each sample. Instead of being binned into consensus sequences, reads with shared molecular identifiers were discarded. MiTCR, with a Q25 quality threshold and the strictest error-elimination algorithm, was used for CDR3 identification, clonotype clustering and error correction. A nonparametric unseen species model using Euler transformation provided a lower-bound estimate of total TCR beta diversity. TCRdb passed the public sequencing reads through fastp at Q25 and MiXCR, retaining productive beta sequences. When rows share a CDR3 protein, they turn into one entry using the most common DNA and genes. The V and J calls were not made by the authors but by TCRdb's processing. Recorded for this sample are hundreds of thousands of distinct CDR3 sequences; under 25% of them occurred a single time. The ten largest clonotypes hold 3.5% to 4% of the sample.

Sequencing input: blood. This clonotype was sampled from a man aged 70 or older in good health. The V gene is TRBV21-1 and the J gene is TRBJ1-2; TRBD1 is taken as the D call from the table, unchecked against the DNA. TRBV21-1 is marked as a pseudogene. In nucleotide form, the sequence is TGTGCCAGCCCCTCAGGGGACCCCGGTACTAACTATGGCTACACCTTC. The resulting protein is CASPSGDPGTNYGYTF.